Listed below are T cell receptor beta chains from one sample, sequenced in a study of immune evolution from preneoplasia to lung adenocarcinoma. Data came from immunoSEQ multiplex PCR; TCRdb stores just in-frame clones and leaves some out. The table records about 7,500 clones, approximately 80% of them present only once. The specimen sequenced was FFPE invasive lung adenocarcinoma tissue. These receptors came from a person aged 35 to 50 with lung adenocarcinoma. Each CDR3 is given with its conserved first and last residue. A D gene is named only where the DNA matches it firmly.

v_gene	d_gene	CDR3aa
TRBV4-3	TRBD1	CASSHRQGYSNEQFF
TRBV5-1	TRBD2	CASSLTSGGSSTDTQYF
TRBV9	TRBD1	CASDRTGNTEAFF
TRBV19	.	CASSVQRRTEAFF
TRBV6-5	.	CASTDAPPRDTEAFF
TRBV5-1	.	CASSLQGTNYGYTF
TRBV5-1	TRBD1	CASSTGQGWETQYF
TRBV14	.	CASSPSMNTEAFF
TRBV5-1	.	CASSLWGAANTGELFF
TRBV11-3	.	CASSRGEAASSYNEQFF
TRBV19	.	CASSIDRGQANQPQHF
TRBV18	.	CASSPSQGTDTQYF
TRBV19	TRBD1	CASRLITGVTGELFF
TRBV28	TRBD1	CASISDRGNTGELFF
TRBV15	.	CATSRDRDPVYGYTF
TRBV11-2	.	CASSLVSRENSPLHF
TRBV6-1	.	CASSEAGGMGPQHF
TRBV5-1	.	CASSRGNTGDLLSYNEQFF
TRBV5-1	TRBD2	CASSSRVAGNNEQFF
TRBV28	.	CASSLQANYGYTF
TRBV7-9	.	CASSLAQTAFYGYTF
TRBV10-1	.	CASSERTDNYGYTF
TRBV5-1	.	CASSLSGTEIYGYTF
TRBV30	.	CAWSALHGNTIYF
TRBV30	.	CAWRRRGQVDTQYF
TRBV2	TRBD1	CASSNWDRVNEQYF
TRBV29-1	.	CSVKRRDSSYEQYF
TRBV30	.	CAWSVLGTEAFF
TRBV15	.	CATSRDRQNTGELFF
TRBV28	TRBD1	CASSLSDRGNEQFF
TRBV2	.	CASSDRGGGETQYF
TRBV7-9	.	CASSLARQGFYEQYF
TRBV7-3	.	CASRFDRNTEAFF
TRBV7-6	TRBD1	CASSQGTGGDQPQHF
TRBV9	TRBD2	CASSVGGGSETQYF
TRBV9	.	CASSVFGRDEETQYF
TRBV6-5	TRBD2	CASRSGTSDTGELFF